The next 18 T cell receptor beta chains were all read from a single sample in a study of T cells after yellow fever vaccination. TCRdb used MiXCR to reprocess the 5' RACE reads, holding one entry per CDR3 protein. The sample lists tens of thousands of distinct CDR3 sequences; approximately 7% were seen once. The sequenced sample was CD8+ T cells sorted from PBMCs, obtained around 45 days after the first yellow fever vaccination. These receptors were taken from a man aged 18 to 29 who received the YFV17D yellow fever vaccine.

This clonotype was seen a few times. Sequence at one end of the junction differs from germline and may be a read error. The V and J genes are TRBV20-1 and TRBJ2-5, with TRBD2 matching over 8 bases. Germline CDR1 reads DFQATT; CDR2 reads SNEGSKA (reference sequence). This CDR3 region has 18 residues. The CDR3 region is CCARTMTAKRGPTVTQYF. CDR3 DNA: TGCTGTGCTAGAACAATGACAGCCAAGCGGGGGCCCACGGTGACCCAGTACTTC.

This clonotype was detected only a few times. The chain joins TRBV7-9 to TRBJ1-6, with 8 bases matching TRBD1. Germline CDR1 and CDR2: SEHNR and FQNEAQ (reference sequence). V was pared by 5 bases and J by 10 bases, with 7 bases of the junction left unmatched. The CDR3 covers 14 residues. CDR3 sequence (DNA): TGTGCCAGCAGCCATGGACAGGGCGGATCACCCCTCCACTTT. Encoded protein: CASSHGQGGSPLHF.

This clonotype has a count of ten or more. This sequence joins TRBV5-1 and TRBJ2-2; TRBD2 might be the D (5 bases). Germline V gene sequence: CDR1 SGHRS, CDR2 YFSETQ. V gave up 4 bases and J gave up 0 bases, with 7 bases separating them. This CDR3 has 14 amino acids. CDR3 nucleotides: TGCGCCAGCAGCGAGGGATCGAACACCGGGGAGCTGTTTTTT. Translating it yields CASSEGSNTGELFF.

As for this clonotype: A much larger clone sits a single nucleotide away, making a read error possible. The rearrangement uses TRBV10-2 and TRBJ2-7; TRBD1 is a possible D gene (5 bases). CDR3 size: 13 residues. Looked up from germline, CDR1 is WSHSY and CDR2 is SAAADI. CDR3 sequence (DNA): TGCGCCGGCAGGGAAGGATTCTCCTACGAGCAGTACTTC. Translated, it gives CAGREGFSYEQYF.

This clonotype was observed a few times. V usage is TRBV7-9 and J usage is TRBJ2-2; 7 nucleotides agree with TRBD1. The CDR3 totals 15 residues. The V gene end was trimmed by 5 bases and the J gene end by 0 bases; junction bases not matched to a gene: 3. Germline CDR1 SEHNR, CDR2 FQNEAQ (reference sequence). Here the CDR3 reads CASSKGQPNTGELFF. CDR3 nucleotide sequence: TGTGCCAGCAGCAAGGGACAGCCGAACACCGGGGAGCTGTTTTTT.

This clonotype was seen at least ten times. V is TRBV12-3 or TRBV12-4 and J is TRBJ2-3; no clear D gene. CDR3 length: 11 residues. V lost 7 bases to trimming and J lost 1 base, with 3 bases between them. As DNA, the CDR3 is TGTGCCAGCAAGGGCACAGATACGCAGTATTTT. It specifies CASKGTDTQYF.

This clonotype has only a few counts. The CDR3 loop reads CSVVGIIADRVTLYEQYF. For the CDR3, the DNA is TGCAGCGTTGTCGGGATAATTGCCGACAGGGTGACACTCTACGAGCAGTACTTC. The chain recombines TRBV29-1 with TRBJ2-7, with 7 bases fitting TRBD1. The CDR3 has 18 amino acids. The V gene's germline CDR1 is SQVTM and CDR2 ANQGSEA. The ends lost 4 bases at V and 3 bases at J; junction bases unmatched: 21.

The sample holds many counts of this clonotype. The rearrangement joins TRBV4-1 to TRBJ2-3; 8 bases fit TRBD2. The CDR3 runs to 17 residues. CDR1 MGHRA and CDR2 YSYEKL come from the germline V gene. Trimming removed 0 bases from V and 2 bases from J; junction bases left unmatched: 7. The CDR3 region has the DNA TGCGCCAGCAGCCAAGACGGGGCGGGGGGTCTCACAGATACGCAGTATTTT. It codes for CASSQDGAGGLTDTQYF.

This clonotype was recorded many times. The CDR3 reads CATSRGRSSYNEQFF. The CDR3 bases are TGTGCCACCAGCAGAGGCCGGAGCTCCTACAATGAGCAGTTCTTC. This chain uses TRBV15 with TRBJ2-1; D gene unclear. Germline values: CDR1 LNHNV, CDR2 YYDKDF (reference sequence). The V and J ends lost 1 base and 0 bases respectively, with 7 bases between them. The CDR3 is made up of 15 amino acids.

The sample holds a few counts of this clonotype. DNA of the CDR3: TGTGCCAGCAGTTTATTAGCAGGGGAAAATAGGAAGTACACCTTC. Its translation is CASSLLAGENRKYTF. This sequence joins TRBV27 and TRBJ1-2, with a tentative D call TRBD1 (6 bases). The CDR3 is 15 residues long. CDR1 and CDR2 from the germline V gene are MNHEY and SMNVEV (reference sequence). V lost 1 base and J lost 11, with 20 bases in between.

At least ten counts were recorded for this clonotype. This sequence joins TRBV4-1 and TRBJ2-3; either TRBD1 or TRBD2 may supply D (5 bases each). The V gene lost 4 bases and the J gene lost 2 bases, with 13 bases spanning the gap. Looked up from germline, CDR1 is MGHRA and CDR2 is YSYEKL. This CDR3 region has 15 residues. CDR3 DNA: TGCGCCAGCAGCCCCGGGACCCATTTCACAGATACGCAGTATTTT. Translation: CASSPGTHFTDTQYF.

In its sample, this clonotype was seen a few times. This chain connects TRBV27 to TRBJ1-1, with 7 positions matching TRBD1. Germline CDR1 and CDR2: MNHEY and SMNVEV (reference sequence). Unmatched junction bases numbered 20, after V lost 6 bases and J lost 4 bases. The CDR3 contains 18 residues. The DNA of the CDR3 is TGTGCCAGCAGCGGGGTTGCGGGGGGGGCAGGGGGAAGCACTGAAGCTTTCTTT. Translated, it gives CASSGVAGGAGGSTEAFF.

This clonotype has a count of ten or more. V is TRBV5-5 and J is TRBJ2-5; D gene uncertain. Trimming stripped 6 bases from V and 6 bases from J, with 15 bases between. The CDR3 is made up of 13 amino acids. Germline CDR1 is SGHKS and CDR2 is YYEKEE (reference sequence). The CDR3 DNA is TGTGCCAGCACACTGGGTCCCAGTCAGACCCAGTACTTC. It translates to CASTLGPSQTQYF.

The J gene is TRBJ2-7, the V gene TRBV12-3 or TRBV12-4, with D perhaps TRBD1 (6 bases). V lost 4 bases to trimming and J lost 0 bases, with 13 bases between them. The CDR3 is 15 residues long. The CDR3 nucleotides read TGTGCCAGCAGTTGGGGCAGGGGAAGCTCCTACGAGCAGTACGTC. This sequence encodes CASSWGRGSSYEQYV.

This clonotype has at least ten counts. The chain has TRBV6-6 and TRBJ1-3; 9 nucleotides line up with TRBD1. The germline gives CDR1 MNHNY, CDR2 SVGAGI (reference sequence). The V and J ends lost 5 bases and 7 bases, in that order; junction bases with no gene match: 3. The CDR3 length is 13 residues. The CDR3 DNA reads as TGTGCCAGCAGTCCCGGGACAGGGAACACCATATATTTT. Translating it yields CASSPGTGNTIYF.

This clonotype was picked up many times. The chain employs TRBV4-1 and TRBJ2-2, with TRBD2 as a possible D gene (6 bases). The germline CDR1 and CDR2 sequences are MGHRA and YSYEKL. V lost 0 bases and J 4 bases, leaving 12 bases between the germline ends. CDR3 length: 16 amino acids. This chain's CDR3 is CASSQDRGKGTGELFF. The DNA for the CDR3 is TGCGCCAGCAGCCAAGATCGGGGGAAGGGCACCGGGGAGCTGTTTTTT.

This clonotype has a count of ten or more. V is TRBV20-1 and J is TRBJ2-1; no firm D call. The V end was cut by 6 bases, the J end by 9 bases, with 24 bases between. Looked up from germline, CDR1 is DFQATT and CDR2 is SNEGSKA (reference sequence). The CDR3 sequence is 15 residues long. The DNA of the CDR3 is TGCAGTGCCCCCCCGGATAGGGATCACACCACTGAGCAGTTCTTC. Translation: CSAPPDRDHTTEQFF.

This clonotype was recorded at least ten times. The V gene is TRBV20-1, the J gene TRBJ2-5; 13 positions match TRBD2. The CDR3 extends over 17 amino acids. CDR1 and CDR2 (germline): DFQATT, SNEGSKA (reference sequence). After removal of 3 bases from V and 5 bases from J, the junction contained 12 bases not matched to a gene. CDR3 loop: CSASPLTPGLAGETQYF. CDR3 DNA sequence: TGCAGTGCTAGTCCCCTCACCCCGGGACTAGCGGGGGAGACCCAGTACTTC.